These 15 T cell receptor gamma chains were sequenced from one sample in a study of intestinal T cells in coeliac disease. LymphoTrack primers amplified TRG sequences from about 0.2 ug of biopsy DNA. TCRdb re-analyzed the multiplex PCR reads via CATT. Of about 730 gamma-chain clones in the sample, around 52% were seen once. Each case's genomic DNA was extracted from ten roughly 5.5-µm formalin-fixed paraffin-embedded scrolls. Sequenced material: a duodenal biopsy. The receptors were sampled from a human donor with celiac disease.

This clone was observed a handful of times. For this DNA, TCRdb reports the protein of a much larger clone, which diverges at residue 3, most likely from a read error; the protein presented here is translated directly from the DNA. The chain carries TRGV2 and TRGJP2. CDR3 size: 14 residues. Germline V gene lookup returns CDR1 EGSNGY and CDR2 YDSYNSKV. The CDR3 DNA is TGTGCCATCTGGGACGGTTGTAGTGATTGGATCAAGACGTTT. Translation gives CAIWDGCSDWIKTF.

J is TRGJ1 or TRGJ2 and V is TRGV3. The V and J ends lost 11 bases and 0 bases, in that order; junction bases with no gene match: 10. The CDR3 loop spans 13 amino acids. Germline-derived CDR1 and CDR2 are VTNTFY and YDVSTARD (reference sequence). The CDR3 loop is CANLGPNYYKKLF. The CDR3 region has the DNA TGTGCCAACCTGGGTCCGAATTATTATAAGAAACTCTTT.

This clone was picked up a small number of times. The CDR3 nucleotides read TGTGCACCTGGGGTGCTTCATACCACTGGTTGGTTCAAGATATTT. It codes for CAPGVLHTTGWFKIF. The chain joins TRGV8 to TRGJP1. The CDR3 length is 15 residues. Germline CDR1 is VENAVY and CDR2 is YDSYNSRV.

To note about this clone: A far more abundant clone sits one base away, making this likely a read error. Other DNA sequences in the same sample also yield this CDR3. The V gene is TRGV2, the J gene TRGJP2. This CDR3 contains 14 residues. Looked up from germline, CDR1 is EGSNGY and CDR2 is YDSYNSKV. CDR3 DNA: TGTGCCACCTGGGACGGTTGTAGCGATTGGATCAAGACGTTT. It codes for CATWDGCSDWIKTF.

This clone was recorded once. This sequence joins TRGV10 and TRGJ1 or TRGJ2. TRGV10 is designated an ORF whose function remains uncertain. J was trimmed by 0 bases and V by 8 bases; bases with no gene match: 14. This CDR3 has 16 amino acids. The CDR3 DNA sequence: TGTGCTGCGTGGGATTATGAACTGCGGAATTATTATAAGAAACTCTTT. This sequence encodes CAAWDYELRNYYKKLF.

Within the sample, this clone is large. This chain uses TRGV4 with TRGJP1. J was trimmed by 2 bases and V by 1 base; bases with no gene match: 7. This CDR3 contains 16 residues. CDR1 EGSTGY and CDR2 YDSYTSSV come from the germline V gene. The CDR3, as DNA: TGTGCCACCTGGGATGGTTTGGGAACCACTGGTTGGTTCAAGATATTT. Amino acids: CATWDGLGTTGWFKIF.

This clone has more than one count but fewer than ten. V and J are TRGV2 and TRGJ1 or TRGJ2. The CDR3 runs 14 residues. The junction had 7 bases not matched to a gene; V was cut back by 5 bases and J by 0 bases. Looked up from germline, CDR1 is EGSNGY and CDR2 is YDSYNSKV. In DNA, the CDR3 is TGTGCCACCTGGGGACGGATGAATTATTATAAGAAACTCTTT. Translated, it gives CATWGRMNYYKKLF.

This clone was observed once. The chain links TRGV2 to TRGJ1 or TRGJ2. Trimming at V came to 12 bases and at J to 7 bases, leaving 15 bases not matched to a gene. Germline CDR1 and CDR2: EGSNGY and YDSYNSKV. CDR3 size: 12 residues. CDR3 loop: CADLGRAYKKLF. CDR3 bases: TGTGCCGACCTGGGACGGGCATATAAGAAACTCTTT.

As to this clone: Other nucleotide sequences in the sample specify the same CDR3. The chain recombines TRGV4 with TRGJP2. J lost 2 bases, V lost 6 bases, and 9 bases had no gene match. The CDR3 has 15 residues. Germline V CDR1 and CDR2: EGSTGY, YDSYTSSV. This CDR3 is CATWTCRSSDWIKTF. CDR3 in DNA: TGTGCCACCTGGACATGTAGGAGTAGTGATTGGATCAAGACGTTT.

This chain connects TRGV8 to TRGJP1. Germline V gene lookup returns CDR1 VENAVY and CDR2 YDSYNSRV. CDR3 length equals 19 residues. In nucleotides, the CDR3 is TGTGCACCTGGGATAGAGGGGGGCTGGGGTTATACCACTGGTTGGTTCAAGATATTT. Translation: CAPGIEGGWGYTTGWFKIF.

The chain couples TRGV10 to TRGJ1 or TRGJ2. TRGV10 counts as an open reading frame of uncertain function. This CDR3 region has 15 residues. Germline trimming cut 8 bases from V and 8 bases from J; bases unmatched to any gene: 19. CDR3 in DNA: TGTGCTGCGTGGGACCCCCGTGTCCTACTAAATAAGAAACTCTTT. Protein: CAAWDPRVLLNKKLF.

The V gene call reads TRGV10; no J gene was called. TRGV10 is assigned to the ORF class and has an uncertain function. The CDR3 covers 10 residues. The CDR3 sequence: CAAWALRKLF. CDR3 coding DNA: TGTGCTGCGTGGGCCTTAAGAAAACTCTTT.

The chain employs TRGV2 and TRGJ1 or TRGJ2. The CDR3 contains 13 residues. CDR1 is EGSNGY and CDR2 is YDSYNSKV in the germline V gene. Unmatched junction bases numbered 13, after V lost 4 bases and J lost 10 bases. CDR3 loop: CATWDRFIIKKLF. CDR3 DNA: TGTGCCACCTGGGATCGGTTTATTATAAAGAAACTCTTT.

The chain joins TRGV3 to TRGJ1 or TRGJ2. Germline CDR1 is VTNTFY and CDR2 is YDVSTARD (reference sequence). This CDR3 comprises 11 residues. Trimming removed 6 bases from V and 8 bases from J; junction bases left unmatched: 7. DNA for the CDR3: TGTGCCACCTGGACAGCCGATAAGAAACTCTTT. This gives the protein CATWTADKKLF.

In its sample, this clone was seen a few times. The rearrangement uses TRGV2 and TRGJ1 or TRGJ2. CDR3 length: 14 residues. CDR1 is EGSNGY and CDR2 is YDSYNSKV in the germline V gene. The J segment lost 0 bases and the V segment lost 0 bases, leaving 2 bases of the junction unmatched. The CDR3 coding sequence is TGTGCCACCTGGGACGGGATGAATTATTATAAGAAACTCTTT. Encoded protein: CATWDGMNYYKKLF.